Listed here are 7 T cell receptor beta chains from one sample, sequenced in a study of T cell changes during pregnancy in multiple sclerosis. The table came from immunoSEQ multiplex PCR; TCRdb's copy has only in-frame clones and leaves some out. The sample has more than 85,000 clones, 93% seen once. The specimen was peripheral blood, collected in the third trimester of pregnancy. These receptors came from a female donor in good health, enrolled as a control in a pregnancy study.

J is TRBJ2-5 and V is TRBV5-4; TRBD1 might be the D (5 bases). The germline V gene has CDR1 SGHNT and CDR2 YYREEE (reference sequence). V was cut by 0 bases and J by 3 bases, with 6 bases left in between. The CDR3 sequence is 13 residues long. CDR3 nucleotides: TGTGCCAGCAGCTTGGAAGGGGAAGAGACCCAGTACTTC. It translates to CASSLEGEETQYF.

J is TRBJ2-3 and V is TRBV9, with D hard to call. Trimming took off 0 bases at V and 2 bases at J, with 10 bases between the two ends. CDR1 and CDR2 from the germline V gene are SGDLS and YYNGEE. This CDR3 spans 15 amino acids. CDR3 residues: CASSVGFSFTDTQYF. Here the CDR3 DNA reads TGTGCCAGCAGCGTAGGGTTTAGTTTCACAGATACGCAGTATTTT. Based on the CDR3 plus reference TRBV9 and TRBJ2-3, the full variable domain is DSGVTQTPKHLITATGQRVTLRCSPRSGDLSVYWYQQSLDQGLQFLIQYYNGEERAKGNILERFSAQQFPDLHSELNLSSLELGDSALYFCASSVGFSFTDTQYFGPGTRLTVL.

The chain recombines TRBV7-2 with TRBJ2-3, with D tentatively TRBD1 (5 bases). This CDR3 contains 15 residues. Germline V gene data show CDR1 as SGHTA and CDR2 as FQGNSA. Between the trimmed V and J ends, which lost 1 base and 4 bases, there was a span of 12 bases. The CDR3 reads CASSLEAGFADTQYF. The DNA for the CDR3 is TGTGCCAGCAGCTTAGAGGCAGGGTTCGCAGATACGCAGTATTTT.

A remark on this clone: This CDR3 is also generated by other DNA sequences in the sample. The chain couples TRBV6-5 to TRBJ1-5; no firm D call. V shed 6 bases and J shed 7 bases, with 19 bases lying between them. Per the germline V gene, CDR1 is MNHEY and CDR2 is SVGAGI. This CDR3 has 15 amino acids. In DNA form, the CDR3 reads TGTGCCAGCAGCCCATTATCCCTGGGCAGGCAGCCCCAGCATTTT. Translation gives CASSPLSLGRQPQHF.

The sample holds one count of this clone. This chain uses TRBV27 with TRBJ1-1; perhaps TRBD1 as D (6 bases). This CDR3 has 16 amino acids. The V gene lost 1 base and the J gene lost 0 bases, with 12 bases spanning the gap. Germline V gene lookup returns CDR1 MNHEY and CDR2 SMNVEV (reference sequence). The CDR3 loop reads CASSLFLGAMNTEAFF. The CDR3 nucleotides read TGTGCCAGCAGTTTATTTCTGGGGGCGATGAACACTGAAGCTTTCTTT.

The chain carries TRBV13 and TRBJ2-7, with TRBD1 identical over 7 bases. J gave up 4 bases and V 0 bases, and 3 bases lay outside the gene matches. The CDR3 covers 14 residues. In germline, CDR1 is PRHDT, CDR2 FYEKMQ (reference sequence). CDR3 in amino acids: CASSLGPTGYEQYF. In DNA form, the CDR3 reads TGTGCCAGCAGCTTAGGGCCGACAGGGTACGAGCAGTACTTC. Drawing the rest from reference TRBV13 and TRBJ2-7, the complete variable domain is AAGVIQSPRHLIKEKRETATLKCYPIPRHDTVYWYQQGPGQDPQFLISFYEKMQSDKGSIPDRFSAQQFSDYHSELNMSSLELGDSALYFCASSLGPTGYEQYFGPGTRLTVT.

The rearrangement uses TRBV7-8 and TRBJ2-4; TRBD2 is a possible D gene (6 bases). This CDR3 comprises 13 residues. V dropped 5 bases and J dropped 6 bases, with 11 bases sitting between them. In germline, CDR1 is SGHVS, CDR2 FQNEAQ. CDR3 in amino acids: CASSQGLGNIQYF. The CDR3, as DNA: TGTGCCAGCAGCCAGGGACTGGGAAACATTCAGTACTTC.